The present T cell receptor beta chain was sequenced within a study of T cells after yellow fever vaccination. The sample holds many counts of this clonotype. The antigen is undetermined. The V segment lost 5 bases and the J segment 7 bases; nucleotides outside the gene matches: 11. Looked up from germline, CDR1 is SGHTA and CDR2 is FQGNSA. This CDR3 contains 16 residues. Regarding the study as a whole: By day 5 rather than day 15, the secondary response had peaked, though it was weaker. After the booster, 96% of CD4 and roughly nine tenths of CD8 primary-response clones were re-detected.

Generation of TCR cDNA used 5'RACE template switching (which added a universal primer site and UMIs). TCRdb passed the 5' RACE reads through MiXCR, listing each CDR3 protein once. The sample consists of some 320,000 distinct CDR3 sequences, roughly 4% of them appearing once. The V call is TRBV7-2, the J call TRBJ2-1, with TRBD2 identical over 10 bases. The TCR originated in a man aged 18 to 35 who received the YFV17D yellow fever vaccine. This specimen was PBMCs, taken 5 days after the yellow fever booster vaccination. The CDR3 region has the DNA TGTGCCAGCAGCCCCCCACTAGCGGGGATAGGAAATGAGCAGTTCTTC. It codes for CASSPPLAGIGNEQFF.